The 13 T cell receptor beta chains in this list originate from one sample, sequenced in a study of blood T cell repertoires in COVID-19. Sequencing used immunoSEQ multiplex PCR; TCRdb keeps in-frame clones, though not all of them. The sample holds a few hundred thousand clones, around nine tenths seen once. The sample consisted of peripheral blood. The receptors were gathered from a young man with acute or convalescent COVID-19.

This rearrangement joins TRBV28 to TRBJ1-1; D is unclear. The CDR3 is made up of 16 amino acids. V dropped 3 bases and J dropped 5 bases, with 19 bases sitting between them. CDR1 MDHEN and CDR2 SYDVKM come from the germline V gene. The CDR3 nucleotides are TGTGCCAGCAGTTTGTACCCCGGCTCGACGGGGACTGAAGCTTTCTTT. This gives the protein CASSLYPGSTGTEAFF.

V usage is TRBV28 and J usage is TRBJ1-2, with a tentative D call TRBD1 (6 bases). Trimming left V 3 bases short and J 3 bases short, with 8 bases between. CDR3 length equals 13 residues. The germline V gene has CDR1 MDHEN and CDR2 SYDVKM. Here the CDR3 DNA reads TGTGCCAGCAGTTTTAACAGGGACTATGGCTACACCTTC. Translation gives CASSFNRDYGYTF.

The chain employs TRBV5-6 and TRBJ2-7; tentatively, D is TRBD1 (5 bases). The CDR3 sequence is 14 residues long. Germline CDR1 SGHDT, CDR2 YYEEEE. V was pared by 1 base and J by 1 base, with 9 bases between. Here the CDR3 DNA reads TGTGCCAGCAGCTTGTCAGGGATGTCCTACGAGCAGTACTTC. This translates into CASSLSGMSYEQYF.

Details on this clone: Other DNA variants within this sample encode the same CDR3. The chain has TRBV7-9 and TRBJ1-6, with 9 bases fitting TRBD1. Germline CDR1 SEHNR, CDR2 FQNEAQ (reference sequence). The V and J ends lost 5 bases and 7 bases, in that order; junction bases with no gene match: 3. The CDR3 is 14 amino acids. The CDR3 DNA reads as TGTGCCAGCAGCCTTGACAGGGGGAATTCACCCCTCCACTTT. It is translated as CASSLDRGNSPLHF.

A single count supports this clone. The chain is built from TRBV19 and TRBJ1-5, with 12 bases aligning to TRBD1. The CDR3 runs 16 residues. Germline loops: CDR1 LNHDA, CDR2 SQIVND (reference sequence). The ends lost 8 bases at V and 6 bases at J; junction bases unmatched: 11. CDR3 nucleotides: TGTGCCAGTTCCGGGACAGGGGGCTTGACGCGTCAGCCCCAGCATTTT. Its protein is CASSGTGGLTRQPQHF. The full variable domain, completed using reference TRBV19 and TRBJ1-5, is DGGITQSPKYLFRKEGQNVTLSCEQNLNHDAMYWYRQDPGQGLRLIYYSQIVNDFQKGDIAEGYSVSREKKESFPLTVTSAQKNPTAFYLCASSGTGGLTRQPQHFGDGTRLSIL.

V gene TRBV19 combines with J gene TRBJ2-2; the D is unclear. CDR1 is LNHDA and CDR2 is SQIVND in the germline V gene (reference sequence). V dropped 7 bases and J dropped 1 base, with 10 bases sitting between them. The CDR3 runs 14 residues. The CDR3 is CASMSRLNTGELFF. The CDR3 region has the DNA TGTGCCAGTATGTCCAGGTTGAACACCGGGGAGCTGTTTTTT. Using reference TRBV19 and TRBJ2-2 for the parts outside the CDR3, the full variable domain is DGGITQSPKYLFRKEGQNVTLSCEQNLNHDAMYWYRQDPGQGLRLIYYSQIVNDFQKGDIAEGYSVSREKKESFPLTVTSAQKNPTAFYLCASMSRLNTGELFFGEGSRLTVL.

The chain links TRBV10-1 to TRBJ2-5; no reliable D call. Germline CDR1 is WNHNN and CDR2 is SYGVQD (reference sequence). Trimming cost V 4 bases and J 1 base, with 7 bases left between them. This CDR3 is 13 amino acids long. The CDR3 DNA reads TGCGCCAGCAGTGCCCAGGTCCAAGAGACCCAGTACTTC. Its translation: CASSAQVQETQYF.

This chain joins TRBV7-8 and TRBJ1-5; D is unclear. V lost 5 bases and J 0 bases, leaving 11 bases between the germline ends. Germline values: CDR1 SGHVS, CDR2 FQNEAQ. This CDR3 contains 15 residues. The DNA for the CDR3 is TGTGCCAGCAGCGGCACAGTGACTAGCAATCAGCCCCAGCATTTT. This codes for CASSGTVTSNQPQHF.

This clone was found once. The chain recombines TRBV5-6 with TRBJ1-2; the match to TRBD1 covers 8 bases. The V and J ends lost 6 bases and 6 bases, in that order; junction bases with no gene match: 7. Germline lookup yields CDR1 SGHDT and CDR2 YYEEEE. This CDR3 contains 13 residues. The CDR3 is CASTPDRVHGYTF. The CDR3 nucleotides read TGTGCCAGCACCCCGGACAGGGTGCATGGCTACACCTTC.

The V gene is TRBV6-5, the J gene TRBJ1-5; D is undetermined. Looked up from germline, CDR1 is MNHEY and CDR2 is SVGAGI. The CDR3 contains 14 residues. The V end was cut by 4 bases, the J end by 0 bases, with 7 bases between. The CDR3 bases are TGTGCCAGCAGTTCCTCATATAGCAATCAGCCCCAGCATTTT. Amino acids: CASSSSYSNQPQHF.

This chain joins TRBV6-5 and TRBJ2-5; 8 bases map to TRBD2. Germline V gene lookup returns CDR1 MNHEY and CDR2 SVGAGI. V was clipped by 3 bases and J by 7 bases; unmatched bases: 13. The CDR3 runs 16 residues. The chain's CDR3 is CASSYSPAGGFGTQYF. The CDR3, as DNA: TGTGCCAGCAGTTATAGTCCGGCGGGAGGATTCGGGACCCAGTACTTC.

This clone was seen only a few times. CDR3 loop: CASSLMWTSNEQFF. CDR3 DNA sequence: TGTGCCAGCAGCTTAATGTGGACTAGCAATGAGCAGTTCTTC. The rearrangement uses TRBV7-2 and TRBJ2-1, with 7 bases aligning to TRBD2. Germline V CDR1 and CDR2: SGHTA, FQGNSA. Trimming at V came to 2 bases and at J to 6 bases, leaving 4 bases not matched to a gene. The CDR3 contains 14 residues.

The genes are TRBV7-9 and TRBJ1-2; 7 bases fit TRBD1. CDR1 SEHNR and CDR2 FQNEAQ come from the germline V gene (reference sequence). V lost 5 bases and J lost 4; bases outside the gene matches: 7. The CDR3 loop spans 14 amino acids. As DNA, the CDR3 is TGTGCCAGCAGCCTAACAGGGGCGGTCTATGGCTACACCTTC. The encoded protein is CASSLTGAVYGYTF.